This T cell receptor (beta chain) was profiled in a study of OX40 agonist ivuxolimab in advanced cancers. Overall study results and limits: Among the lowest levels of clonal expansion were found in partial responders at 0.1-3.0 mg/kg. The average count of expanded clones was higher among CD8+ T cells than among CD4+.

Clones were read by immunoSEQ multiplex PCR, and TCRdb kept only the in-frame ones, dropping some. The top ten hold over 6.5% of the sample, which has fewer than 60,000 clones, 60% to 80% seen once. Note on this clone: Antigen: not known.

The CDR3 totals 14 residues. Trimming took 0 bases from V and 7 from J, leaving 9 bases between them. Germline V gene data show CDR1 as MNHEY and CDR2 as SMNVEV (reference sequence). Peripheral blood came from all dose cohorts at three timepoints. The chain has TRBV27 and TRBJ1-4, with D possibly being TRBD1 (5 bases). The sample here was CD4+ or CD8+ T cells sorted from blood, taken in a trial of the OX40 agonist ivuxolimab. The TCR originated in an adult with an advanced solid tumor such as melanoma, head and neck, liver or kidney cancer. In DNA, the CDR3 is TGTGCCAGCAGTTTATCGTGGGGGGGTGAAAAACTGTTTTTT. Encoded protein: CASSLSWGGEKLFF.